This T cell receptor beta chain comes out of a study of early stage breast cancer tumors. Each sample had two DNA replicates, 0.5 ug blood or roughly 1.4 ug tissue. Sequenced by immunoSEQ multiplex PCR; TCRdb stores in-frame clones only, minus some. The data hold around 78,000 clones, with more than 65% observed a single time. This CDR3 contains 17 residues. V gave up 0 bases and J gave up 0 bases, with 9 bases separating them. CDR1 LGHNA and CDR2 YNFKEQ come from the germline V gene. The sequenced material came from blood. This TCR was recovered from a person in their 60s with breast cancer. The gene calls are TRBV4-2 and TRBJ2-6; D is unresolved. For the CDR3, the DNA is TGTGCCAGCAGCCAAGATAATTTCGACTCTGGGGCCAACGTCCTGACTTTC. Translation gives CASSQDNFDSGANVLTF.